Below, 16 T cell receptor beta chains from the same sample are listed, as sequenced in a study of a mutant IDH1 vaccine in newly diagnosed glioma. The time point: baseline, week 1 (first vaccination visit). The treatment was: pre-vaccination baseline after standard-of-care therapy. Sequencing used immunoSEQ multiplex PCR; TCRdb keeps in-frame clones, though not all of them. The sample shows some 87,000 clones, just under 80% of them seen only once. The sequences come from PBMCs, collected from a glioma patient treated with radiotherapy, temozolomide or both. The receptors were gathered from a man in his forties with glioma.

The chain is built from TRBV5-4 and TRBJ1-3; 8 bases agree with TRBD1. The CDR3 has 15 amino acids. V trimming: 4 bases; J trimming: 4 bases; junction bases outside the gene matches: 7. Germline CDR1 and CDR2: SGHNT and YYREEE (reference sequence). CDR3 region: CASSPQGAGGNTIYF. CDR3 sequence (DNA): TGTGCCAGCAGCCCGCAGGGGGCGGGAGGAAACACCATATATTTT.

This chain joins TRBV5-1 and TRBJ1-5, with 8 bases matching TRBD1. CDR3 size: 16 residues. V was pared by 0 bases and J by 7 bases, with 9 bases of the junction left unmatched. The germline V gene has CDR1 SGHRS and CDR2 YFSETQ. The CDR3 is CASSLVPDRAVQPQHF. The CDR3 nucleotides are TGCGCCAGCAGCTTGGTCCCGGACAGGGCAGTACAGCCCCAGCATTTT.

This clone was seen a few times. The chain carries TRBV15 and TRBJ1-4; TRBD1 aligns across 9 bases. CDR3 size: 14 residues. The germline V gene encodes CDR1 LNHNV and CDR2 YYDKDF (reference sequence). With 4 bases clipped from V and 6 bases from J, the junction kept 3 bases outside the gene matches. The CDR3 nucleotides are TGTGCCACCAGCACCCGACAGGGGGATGAAAAACTGTTTTTT. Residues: CATSTRQGDEKLFF.

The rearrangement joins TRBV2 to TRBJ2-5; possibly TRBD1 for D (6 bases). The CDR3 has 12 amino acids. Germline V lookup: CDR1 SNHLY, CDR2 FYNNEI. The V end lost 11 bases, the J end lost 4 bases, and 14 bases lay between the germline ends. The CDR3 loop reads CARGRGLETQYF. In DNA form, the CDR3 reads TGTGCCCGCGGCAGGGGCTTAGAGACCCAGTACTTC.

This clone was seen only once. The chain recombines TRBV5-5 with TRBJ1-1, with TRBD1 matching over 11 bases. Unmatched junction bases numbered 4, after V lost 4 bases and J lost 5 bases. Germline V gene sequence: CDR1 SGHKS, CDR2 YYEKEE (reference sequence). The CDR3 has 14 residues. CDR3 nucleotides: TGTGCCAGCAGCGTGGACAGGGGGCCTACTGAAGCTTTCTTT. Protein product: CASSVDRGPTEAFF.

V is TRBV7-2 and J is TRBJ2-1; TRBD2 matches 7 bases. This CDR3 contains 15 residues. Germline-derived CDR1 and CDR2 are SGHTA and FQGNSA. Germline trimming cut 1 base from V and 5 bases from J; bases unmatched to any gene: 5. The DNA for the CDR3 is TGTGCCAGCAGCTTAGGGCGGGGGTCCCACAATGAGCAGTTCTTC. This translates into CASSLGRGSHNEQFF.

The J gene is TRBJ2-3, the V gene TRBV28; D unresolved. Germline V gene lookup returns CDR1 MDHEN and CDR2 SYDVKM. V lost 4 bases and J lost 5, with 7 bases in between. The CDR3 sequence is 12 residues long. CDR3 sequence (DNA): TGTGCCAGCAGTTCCTCTAGAGATACGCAGTATTTT. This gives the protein CASSSSRDTQYF.

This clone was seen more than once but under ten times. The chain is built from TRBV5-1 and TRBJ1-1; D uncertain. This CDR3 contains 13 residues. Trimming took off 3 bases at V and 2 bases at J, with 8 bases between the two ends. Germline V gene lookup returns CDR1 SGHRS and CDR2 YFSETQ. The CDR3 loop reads CASSSGPNTEAFF. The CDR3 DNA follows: TGCGCCAGCAGCTCCGGACCTAACACTGAAGCTTTCTTT.

CDR3 in DNA: TGTGCCAGCAGCTCCCTGACCGTAAACTATGGCTACACCTTC. Amino acid sequence: CASSSLTVNYGYTF. This chain links TRBV7-2 with TRBJ1-2; D is unclear. Trimming cost V 4 bases and J 2 bases, with 11 bases left between them. The CDR3 runs to 14 residues. Germline loops: CDR1 SGHTA, CDR2 FQGNSA.

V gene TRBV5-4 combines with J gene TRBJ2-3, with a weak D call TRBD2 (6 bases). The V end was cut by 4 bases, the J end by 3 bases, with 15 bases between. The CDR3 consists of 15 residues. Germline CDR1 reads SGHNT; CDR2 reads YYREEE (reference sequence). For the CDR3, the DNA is TGTGCCAGCAGCAAGACTAGTCCGGGGACAGATACGCAGTATTTT. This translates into CASSKTSPGTDTQYF.

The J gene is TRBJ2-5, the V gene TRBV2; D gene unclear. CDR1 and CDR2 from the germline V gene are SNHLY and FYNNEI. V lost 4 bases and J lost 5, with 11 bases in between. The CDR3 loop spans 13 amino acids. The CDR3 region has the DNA TGTGCCAGCAGTGTATCCTACCTGGAGACCCAGTACTTC. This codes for CASSVSYLETQYF.

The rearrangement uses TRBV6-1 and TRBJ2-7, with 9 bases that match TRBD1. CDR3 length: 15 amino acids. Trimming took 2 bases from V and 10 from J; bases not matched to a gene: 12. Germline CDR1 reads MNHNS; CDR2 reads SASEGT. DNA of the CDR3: TGTGCCAGCAGTGAACAGACGGGACAGGGTGGGAAACAGTACTTC. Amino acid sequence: CASSEQTGQGGKQYF.

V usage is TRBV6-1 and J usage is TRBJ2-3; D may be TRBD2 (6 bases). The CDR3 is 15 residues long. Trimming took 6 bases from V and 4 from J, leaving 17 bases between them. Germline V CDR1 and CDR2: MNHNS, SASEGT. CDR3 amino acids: CASRRDWKGPDTQYF. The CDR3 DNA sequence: TGTGCCAGCAGGAGGGACTGGAAGGGGCCAGATACGCAGTATTTT.

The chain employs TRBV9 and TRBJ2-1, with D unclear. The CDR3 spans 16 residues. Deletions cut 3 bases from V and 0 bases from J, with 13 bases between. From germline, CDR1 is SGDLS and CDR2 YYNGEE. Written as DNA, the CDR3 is TGTGCCAGCAGCGCCTCCTTTCTGAGCTCCTACAATGAGCAGTTCTTC. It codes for CASSASFLSSYNEQFF.

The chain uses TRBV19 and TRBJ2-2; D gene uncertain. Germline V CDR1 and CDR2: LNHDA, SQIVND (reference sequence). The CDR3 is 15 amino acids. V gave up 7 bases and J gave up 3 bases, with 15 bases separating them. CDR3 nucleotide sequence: TGTGCCAGTACCTCTAAGGGTTTCTACACCGGGGAGCTGTTTTTT. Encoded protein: CASTSKGFYTGELFF.

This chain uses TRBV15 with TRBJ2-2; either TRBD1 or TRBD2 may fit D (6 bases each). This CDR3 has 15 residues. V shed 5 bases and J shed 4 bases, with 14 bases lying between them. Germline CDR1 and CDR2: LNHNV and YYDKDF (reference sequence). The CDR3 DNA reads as TGTGCCACCAGCCACGGGGGCCCTGGCACCGGGGAGCTGTTTTTT. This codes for CATSHGGPGTGELFF.